These 22 T cell receptor beta chains came from one sample sequenced in a study of radiotherapy plus CTLA-4 blockade in lung cancer. TCRdb's copy holds only in-frame clones and misses some; the assay was immunoSEQ multiplex PCR. The sample comprises under 45,000 clones, roughly 73% of which are singletons, and roughly a quarter rests with the top ten. Specimen: peripheral blood, collected from a patient treated with radiotherapy plus ipilimumab. The receptor source for this set is a human donor with non-small cell lung cancer that progressed on radiotherapy plus ipilimumab.

CDR3 protein: CASAPRSKTQQETQYF. The CDR3 nucleotides are TGCGCCAGCGCCCCCCGGTCAAAAACCCAACAAGAGACCCAGTACTTC. The V and J genes are TRBV5-1 and TRBJ2-5, with D unresolved. The CDR3 is made up of 16 amino acids. The germline V gene has CDR1 SGHRS and CDR2 YFSETQ. V was shortened by 7 bases and J by 2 bases, with 21 bases between the two germline ends. Supplemented by reference TRBV5-1 and TRBJ2-5, the full variable domain reads KAGVTQTPRYLIKTRGQQVTLSCSPISGHRSVSWYQQTPGQGLQFLFEYFSETQRNKGNFPGRFSGRQFSNSRSEMNVSTLELGDSALYLCASAPRSKTQQETQYFGPGTRLLVL.

The gene calls are TRBV6-5 and TRBJ2-1, with D possibly TRBD2 on 7 matching bases. V was cut by 1 base and J by 9 bases, with 13 bases left in between. The germline V gene encodes CDR1 MNHEY and CDR2 SVGAGI. The CDR3 extends over 14 amino acids. The CDR3 spells CASSYLGGLAEQFF. CDR3 coding DNA: TGTGCCAGCAGTTACTTGGGGGGGCTGGCTGAGCAGTTCTTC.

The V call is TRBV11-2, the J call TRBJ1-2; the D is unclear. V lost 5 bases and J 4 bases, leaving 11 bases between the germline ends. The germline V gene encodes CDR1 SGHAT and CDR2 FQNNGV. This CDR3 is 13 amino acids long. CDR3 protein: CASSQQQIYGYTF. The DNA for the CDR3 is TGTGCCAGCAGCCAACAACAGATCTATGGCTACACCTTC.

The chain carries TRBV6-5 and TRBJ2-1; D is ambiguous. Trimming shortened V by 2 bases and J by 7 bases, and 9 bases separated the two germline ends. The CDR3 extends over 13 amino acids. Germline values: CDR1 MNHEY, CDR2 SVGAGI. The CDR3 reads CASSYLSRNEQFF. CDR3 nucleotide sequence: TGTGCCAGCAGTTACCTGTCGAGGAATGAGCAGTTCTTC.

The V gene is TRBV6-6, the J gene TRBJ2-5, with 9 bases matching TRBD1. Germline CDR1 is MNHNY and CDR2 is SVGAGI (reference sequence). Unmatched junction bases numbered 6, after V lost 5 bases and J lost 5 bases. The CDR3 is made up of 14 amino acids. The chain's CDR3 is CASSRDRVSETQYF. The CDR3 DNA reads as TGTGCCAGCAGTAGGGACAGGGTTTCGGAGACCCAGTACTTC.

This clone was detected a few times. The chain employs TRBV5-1 and TRBJ2-5; 7 positions agree with TRBD2. Per the germline V gene, CDR1 is SGHRS and CDR2 is YFSETQ. The junction had 16 bases not matched to a gene; V was cut back by 0 bases and J by 5 bases. CDR3 length: 18 residues. The CDR3 DNA sequence: TGCGCCAGCAGCTTGGGCTGGTCTAGGGAGGGGCCATCCGAGACCCAGTACTTC. Its translation is CASSLGWSREGPSETQYF.

J is TRBJ1-3 and V is TRBV2; tentative D call: TRBD1 (5 bases). Germline-derived CDR1 and CDR2 are SNHLY and FYNNEI. V was clipped by 3 bases and J by 4 bases, with 13 bases between them. This CDR3 has 15 residues. As DNA, the CDR3 is TGTGCCAGCAGTGAGTTCGAGACAGCCGGAAACACCATATATTTT. This encodes CASSEFETAGNTIYF.

The chain couples TRBV6-1 to TRBJ2-7, with 7 bases that match TRBD1. The J segment lost 3 bases and the V segment lost 1 base, leaving 6 bases of the junction unmatched. The CDR3 is made up of 15 amino acids. Germline lookup yields CDR1 MNHNS and CDR2 SASEGT. The CDR3 loop is CASSEGTGVVYEQYF. As DNA, the CDR3 is TGTGCCAGCAGTGAAGGAACAGGGGTGGTCTACGAGCAGTACTTC.

The V call is TRBV5-6, the J call TRBJ2-4, with 12 bases fitting TRBD2. V lost 4 bases to trimming and J lost 0 bases; unmatched junction nucleotides: 11. Germline V gene sequence: CDR1 SGHDT, CDR2 YYEEEE. This CDR3 has 19 amino acids. The CDR3 region is CASSRLAGARLPAKNIQYF. In nucleotides, the CDR3 is TGTGCCAGCAGCCGACTAGCGGGGGCCAGGCTACCAGCCAAAAACATTCAGTACTTC.

This clone was seen a few times. The V gene is TRBV10-2, the J gene TRBJ2-2; 8 nucleotides match TRBD2. This CDR3 contains 16 residues. Trimming took 0 bases from V and 4 from J; bases not matched to a gene: 4. The V gene's germline CDR1 is WSHSY and CDR2 SAAADI. The CDR3 spells CASSESKRGLTGELFF. CDR3 DNA sequence: TGCGCCAGCAGTGAGTCCAAGCGGGGGCTCACCGGGGAGCTGTTTTTT.

CDR3 region: CASSSFLPLTVGLTDTQYF. CDR3 sequence (DNA): TGTGCCAGCAGCTCATTCCTCCCCCTGACAGTCGGCCTCACAGATACGCAGTATTTT. The chain carries TRBV5-5 and TRBJ2-3, with a tentative D call TRBD1 (5 bases). Trimming removed 3 bases from V and 2 bases from J, with 25 bases in between. Germline V CDR1 and CDR2: SGHKS, YYEKEE (reference sequence). The CDR3 loop spans 19 amino acids.

This clone appeared a few times. The chain has TRBV18 and TRBJ2-3; D uncertain. This CDR3 is 15 amino acids long. V lost 3 bases and J 2 bases, leaving 12 bases between the germline ends. Per germline, CDR1 KGHSH and CDR2 LQKENI. As DNA, the CDR3 is TGTGCCAGCTCACCGAGCCTCCTGCCCACAGATACGCAGTATTTT. It codes for CASSPSLLPTDTQYF.

This clone was observed a few times. V usage is TRBV6-6 and J usage is TRBJ1-1; no reliable D call. The CDR3 totals 13 residues. CDR1 MNHNY and CDR2 SVGAGI come from the germline V gene (reference sequence). The V gene lost 4 bases and the J gene lost 1 base, with 7 bases spanning the gap. CDR3 sequence reads: CASSFKSNTEAFF. CDR3 sequence (DNA): TGTGCCAGCAGTTTCAAATCGAACACTGAAGCTTTCTTT.

V is TRBV11-2 and J is TRBJ2-7; 8 positions match TRBD2. V shed 3 bases, J shed 4 bases, and the junction held 8 bases outside the gene matches. CDR3 size: 15 residues. Looked up from germline, CDR1 is SGHAT and CDR2 is FQNNGV. The CDR3: CASSLGSGGLYEQYF. DNA for the CDR3: TGTGCCAGCAGCTTGGGGAGCGGGGGCTTGTACGAGCAGTACTTC.

The genes are TRBV7-8 and TRBJ2-1; TRBD2 agrees at 12 bases. CDR3 length: 17 amino acids. Germline-derived CDR1 and CDR2 are SGHVS and FQNEAQ. V was pared by 5 bases and J by 0 bases, with 5 bases of the junction left unmatched. DNA for the CDR3: TGTGCCAGCAGCCCTGGACTAGCGGGGAACTCCTACAATGAGCAGTTCTTC. This sequence encodes CASSPGLAGNSYNEQFF.

The chain joins TRBV7-2 to TRBJ1-5; 11 bases fit TRBD1. Germline assignment: CDR1 SGHTA and CDR2 FQGNSA. The CDR3 length is 16 residues. The V segment lost 4 bases and the J segment 2 bases; nucleotides outside the gene matches: 4. CDR3 residues: CASSSGTGGRNQPQHF. CDR3 nucleotides: TGTGCCAGCAGCTCCGGGACAGGGGGACGCAATCAGCCCCAGCATTTT.

This rearrangement joins TRBV18 to TRBJ1-5, with 10 bases aligning to TRBD1. The CDR3 loop spans 16 amino acids. V lost 3 bases, J lost 7 bases, and 9 bases stayed unmatched. Germline CDR1 is KGHSH and CDR2 is LQKENI. CDR3 in amino acids: CASSPPGQGPRQPQHF. In nucleotides, the CDR3 is TGTGCCAGCTCACCCCCGGGACAGGGGCCCCGACAGCCCCAGCATTTT.

CDR3 region: CASSDRGADTQYF. The CDR3 DNA sequence: TGTGCCAGCAGCGACCGGGGGGCAGATACGCAGTATTTT. The V and J genes are TRBV7-8 and TRBJ2-3, with 7 bases lining up with TRBD2. Germline V gene sequence: CDR1 SGHVS, CDR2 FQNEAQ. The CDR3 extends over 13 amino acids. The V segment lost 5 bases and the J segment 4 bases; nucleotides outside the gene matches: 3.

This chain links TRBV11-1 with TRBJ2-3; 8 bases are shared with TRBD1. Germline loops: CDR1 SGHAT, CDR2 FQDESV (reference sequence). With 5 bases clipped from V and 2 bases from J, the junction kept 9 bases outside the gene matches. There are 16 residues in the CDR3. The CDR3 bases are TGTGCCAGCAGCCAGGGGGCCAGCAGCTACACAGATACGCAGTATTTT. Protein sequence: CASSQGASSYTDTQYF.

The chain employs TRBV7-8 and TRBJ1-6; tentatively, D is TRBD1 (6 bases). Trimming removed 0 bases at V and 9 bases at J, with 12 bases between. The CDR3 covers 15 residues. The germline V gene encodes CDR1 SGHVS and CDR2 FQNEAQ. The CDR3 sequence is CASSLAELGGSPLHF. Here the CDR3 DNA reads TGTGCCAGCAGCTTAGCCGAATTAGGGGGTTCACCCCTCCACTTT.

This clone was detected only a few times. The chain carries TRBV19 and TRBJ1-2; TRBD1 aligns across 9 bases. The germline V gene has CDR1 LNHDA and CDR2 SQIVND (reference sequence). The CDR3 runs to 15 residues. V lost 3 bases to trimming and J lost 1 base; unmatched junction nucleotides: 3. Here the CDR3 reads CASSIGQGRNYGYTF. Here the CDR3 DNA reads TGTGCCAGTAGTATCGGACAGGGGCGTAACTATGGCTACACCTTC.

V gene TRBV6-9 combines with J gene TRBJ2-1, with a possible D match to TRBD1 (6 bases). V lost 10 bases to trimming and J lost 8 bases, with 18 bases between them. Germline loops: CDR1 MNHGY, CDR2 SVAAGI. CDR3 size: 13 residues. This CDR3 reads CAIPQGHRDEQFF. CDR3 nucleotides: TGTGCCATCCCCCAGGGACACCGCGATGAGCAGTTCTTC.